A selection of T cell receptor beta chains follows, all from one sample in a study of OX40 agonist ivuxolimab in advanced cancers. TCRdb keeps only in-frame clones here, not all; method: immunoSEQ multiplex PCR. The sample holds roughly 140,000 clones, roughly 92% seen once. Sequenced material: CD4+ or CD8+ T cells sorted from blood, taken in a trial of the OX40 agonist ivuxolimab. The origin of the receptors is an adult with an advanced solid tumor such as melanoma, head and neck, liver or kidney cancer. CDR3s include the opening cysteine and the closing phenylalanine or tryptophan. A D gene is named only where the DNA matches it firmly.

v_gene,d_gene,CDR3aa
TRBV30,TRBD1,CAWSVNTGDEQYF
TRBV6-5,NA,CASSYRAGNQPQHF
TRBV7-7,TRBD1,CASSLRQGQETQYF
TRBV7-7,TRBD1,CASRAGTGEETQYF
TRBV27,TRBD2,CASSFRVAGAGLNTGELFF
TRBV19,NA,CASSIGSQRYEQYF
TRBV30,NA,CAWSVEGMNTEAFF
TRBV20-1,NA,CSASRIGYTF
TRBV18,TRBD2,CASSFRLAEFTDTQYF
TRBV9,TRBD2,CASSDTGTTNEQFF
TRBV6-5,NA,CASSYYPPKETQYF
TRBV6-5,TRBD1,CASRVTGVSTDTQYF
TRBV7-6,NA,CASSFDPNSGNTIYF
TRBV7-3,NA,CASSLAGSGNIQYF